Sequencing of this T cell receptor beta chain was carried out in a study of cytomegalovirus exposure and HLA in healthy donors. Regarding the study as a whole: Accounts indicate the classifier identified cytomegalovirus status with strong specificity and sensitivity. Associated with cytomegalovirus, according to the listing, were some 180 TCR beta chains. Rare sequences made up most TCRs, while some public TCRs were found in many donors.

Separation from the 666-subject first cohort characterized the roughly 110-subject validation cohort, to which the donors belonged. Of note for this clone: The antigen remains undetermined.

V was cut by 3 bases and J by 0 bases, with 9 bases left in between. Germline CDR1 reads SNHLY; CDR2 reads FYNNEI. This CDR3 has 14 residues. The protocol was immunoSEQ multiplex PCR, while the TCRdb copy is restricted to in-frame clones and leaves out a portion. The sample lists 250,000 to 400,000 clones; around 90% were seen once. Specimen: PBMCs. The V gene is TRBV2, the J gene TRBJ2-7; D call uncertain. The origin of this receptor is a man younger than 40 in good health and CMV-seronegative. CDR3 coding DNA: TGTGCCAGCAGTGATCCTTTCCGCTCCTACGAGCAGTACTTC. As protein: CASSDPFRSYEQYF.